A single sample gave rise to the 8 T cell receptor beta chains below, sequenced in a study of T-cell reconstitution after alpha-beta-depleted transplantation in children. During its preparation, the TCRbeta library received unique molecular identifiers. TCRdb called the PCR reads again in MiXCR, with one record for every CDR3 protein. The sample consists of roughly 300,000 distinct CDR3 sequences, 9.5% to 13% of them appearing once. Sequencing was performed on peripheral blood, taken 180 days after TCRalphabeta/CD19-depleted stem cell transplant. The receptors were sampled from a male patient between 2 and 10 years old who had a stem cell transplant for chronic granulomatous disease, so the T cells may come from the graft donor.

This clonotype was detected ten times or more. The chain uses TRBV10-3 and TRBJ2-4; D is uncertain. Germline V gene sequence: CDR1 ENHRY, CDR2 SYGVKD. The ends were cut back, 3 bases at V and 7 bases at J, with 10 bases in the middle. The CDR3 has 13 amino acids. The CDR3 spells CAISETQANIQYF. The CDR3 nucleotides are TGTGCCATCAGTGAAACGCAGGCCAACATTCAGTACTTC.

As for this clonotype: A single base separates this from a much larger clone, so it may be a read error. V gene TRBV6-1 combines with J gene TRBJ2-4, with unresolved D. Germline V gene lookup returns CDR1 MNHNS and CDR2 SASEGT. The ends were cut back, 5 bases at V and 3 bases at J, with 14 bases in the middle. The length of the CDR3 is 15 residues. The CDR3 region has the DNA TGTGCCAGCAGTCCAATAGGGTTGGACAAAAACATTCAGTACTTC. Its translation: CASSPIGLDKNIQYF.

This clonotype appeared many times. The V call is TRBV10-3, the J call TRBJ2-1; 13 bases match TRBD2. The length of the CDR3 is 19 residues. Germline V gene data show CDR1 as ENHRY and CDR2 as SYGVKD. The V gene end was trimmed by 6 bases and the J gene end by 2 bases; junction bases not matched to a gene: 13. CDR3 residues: CAIRGTSGNRSDPYNEQFF. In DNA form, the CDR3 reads TGTGCCATCAGGGGGACTAGCGGGAATCGGAGCGACCCCTACAATGAGCAGTTCTTC.

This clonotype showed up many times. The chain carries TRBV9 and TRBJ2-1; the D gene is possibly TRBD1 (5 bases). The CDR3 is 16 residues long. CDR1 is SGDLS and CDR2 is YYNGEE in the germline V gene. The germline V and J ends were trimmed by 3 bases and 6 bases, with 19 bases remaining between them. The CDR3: CASSGPTAPLSNEQFF. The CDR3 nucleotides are TGTGCCAGCAGCGGACCGACAGCGCCCCTCTCCAATGAGCAGTTCTTC.

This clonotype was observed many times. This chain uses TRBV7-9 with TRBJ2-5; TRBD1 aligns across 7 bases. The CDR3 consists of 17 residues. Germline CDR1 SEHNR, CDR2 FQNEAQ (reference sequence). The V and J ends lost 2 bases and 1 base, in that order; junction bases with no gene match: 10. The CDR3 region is CASSLIGLDRSQETQYF. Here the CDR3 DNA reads TGTGCCAGCAGCTTAATTGGTCTGGACAGGAGCCAAGAGACCCAGTACTTC.

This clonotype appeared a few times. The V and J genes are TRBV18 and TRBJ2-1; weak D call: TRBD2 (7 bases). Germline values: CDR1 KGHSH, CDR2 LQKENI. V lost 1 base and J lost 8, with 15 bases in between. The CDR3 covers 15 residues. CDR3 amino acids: CASSPLGGGSDEQFF. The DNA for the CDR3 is TGTGCCAGCTCACCACTGGGGGGGGGCTCCGATGAGCAGTTCTTC.

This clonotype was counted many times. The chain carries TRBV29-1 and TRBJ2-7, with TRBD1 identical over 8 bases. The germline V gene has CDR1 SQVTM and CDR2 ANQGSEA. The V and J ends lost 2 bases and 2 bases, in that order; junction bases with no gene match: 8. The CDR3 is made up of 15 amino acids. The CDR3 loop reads CSVESDRGYTYEQYF. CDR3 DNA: TGCAGCGTTGAATCCGACAGGGGTTATACCTACGAGCAGTACTTC.

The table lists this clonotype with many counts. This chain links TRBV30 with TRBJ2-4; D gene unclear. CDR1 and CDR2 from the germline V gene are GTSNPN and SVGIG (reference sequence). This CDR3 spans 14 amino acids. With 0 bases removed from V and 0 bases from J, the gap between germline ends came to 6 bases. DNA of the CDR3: TGTGCCTGGAGTGTAGACTTAGCCAAAAACATTCAGTACTTC. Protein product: CAWSVDLAKNIQYF.